The source of this T cell receptor beta chain is a study of tumor and adjacent non-tumor tissue in lung cancer. The study's findings and limits: Tumor repertoires had a smaller top 100 clone share than normal lung.

To note about this clonotype: The antigen is undetermined. At one end the junction does not follow the germline gene, possibly because of a read error.

This sample's RNA came from whole unsorted tissue. The germline CDR1 and CDR2 sequences are SGHAT and FQNNGV. The length of the CDR3 is 14 residues. TCRbeta libraries were built with three rounds of nested PCR, modified from ARM-PCR. TCRdb fed the multiplex PCR reads into MiXCR, producing one record per CDR3 protein. The sample lists tens of thousands of distinct CDR3 sequences; approximately 77% were seen once. J is TRBJ2-7 and V is TRBV11-2; 8 bases map to TRBD2. The sample taken for sequencing was lung tumor tissue. This sequence originates from a woman aged 40 to 50 with non-small cell lung cancer. The CDR3 coding sequence is TGTGCCTGCAGCTCCGAAGCGGGAGTCTTCGAACATAACTTC. This gives the protein CACSSEAGVFEHNF.